This T cell receptor (beta chain) emerged from a study of T cell responses to AZD1222 COVID-19 vaccine. Method: immunoSEQ multiplex PCR; TCRdb's copy keeps in-frame clones and lacks some. The repertoire has around 62,000 clones, 85% to 90% of them found once; the top ten carry 4.9%. This receptor was taken from an adult in good health. The sequencing here drew on peripheral blood, taken on day 0 of AZD1222 vaccination.

This CDR3 reads CASSAADRGRGGYTF. The CDR3 DNA reads as TGTGCCAGCAGTGCAGCCGACAGGGGGCGAGGTGGCTACACCTTC. The V and J genes are TRBV25-1 and TRBJ1-2; 10 nucleotides agree with TRBD1. CDR1 is MGHDK and CDR2 is SYGVNS in the germline V gene. V shed 4 bases and J 7 bases; nucleotides not matched to a gene: 9. This CDR3 comprises 15 residues.